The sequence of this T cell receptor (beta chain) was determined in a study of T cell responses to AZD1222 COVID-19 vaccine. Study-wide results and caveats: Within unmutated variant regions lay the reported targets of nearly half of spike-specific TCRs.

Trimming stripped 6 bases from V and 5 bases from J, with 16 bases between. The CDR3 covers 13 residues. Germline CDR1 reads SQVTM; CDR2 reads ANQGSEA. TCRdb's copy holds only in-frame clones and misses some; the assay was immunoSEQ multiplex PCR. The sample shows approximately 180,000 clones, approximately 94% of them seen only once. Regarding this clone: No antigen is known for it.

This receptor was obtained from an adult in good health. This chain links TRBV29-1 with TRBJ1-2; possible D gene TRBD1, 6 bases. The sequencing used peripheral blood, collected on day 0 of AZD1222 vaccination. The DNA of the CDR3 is TGCAGCGTCACAGCCGGGACATATTATGGCTACACCTTC. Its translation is CSVTAGTYYGYTF. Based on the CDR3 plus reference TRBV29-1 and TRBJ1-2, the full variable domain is SAVISQKPSRDICQRGTSLTIQCQVDSQVTMMFWYRQQPGQSLTLIATANQGSEATYESGFVIDKFPISRPNLTFSTLTVSNMSPEDSSIYLCSVTAGTYYGYTFGSGTRLTVV.